This entry concerns a single TCR beta chain. This record belongs to a study of CD8 T cells in Susac syndrome. Reverse transcription of about 0.45 to 1 ug RNA was performed with random hexamers. TCRdb called the immunoSEQ multiplex PCR reads again in MiXCR, with one record for every CDR3 protein. The sample lists about 150,000 distinct CDR3 sequences, about 95% occurring once. The sequenced material came from CD8+ T cells from PBMCs. This clonotype was obtained from a human donor with multiple sclerosis.

The CDR3 spells CASSLELAASYNEQFF. The CDR3 bases are TGTGCCAGCAGCTTAGAGCTAGCGGCGTCCTACAATGAGCAGTTCTTC. V gene TRBV11-2 combines with J gene TRBJ2-1; 7 bases agree with TRBD2. This CDR3 region has 16 residues. V was pared by 0 bases and J by 1 base, with 3 bases of the junction left unmatched. In germline, CDR1 is SGHAT, CDR2 FQNNGV.